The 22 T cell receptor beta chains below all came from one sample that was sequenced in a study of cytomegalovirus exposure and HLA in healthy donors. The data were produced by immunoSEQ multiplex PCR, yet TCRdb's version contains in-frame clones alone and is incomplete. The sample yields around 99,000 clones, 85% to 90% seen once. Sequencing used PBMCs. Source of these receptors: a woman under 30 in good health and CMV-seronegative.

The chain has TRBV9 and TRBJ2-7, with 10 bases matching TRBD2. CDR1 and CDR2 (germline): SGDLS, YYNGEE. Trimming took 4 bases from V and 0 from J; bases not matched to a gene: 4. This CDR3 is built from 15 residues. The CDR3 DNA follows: TGTGCCAGCAGCCCGAGCGGGGGGGACTCCTACGAGCAGTACTTC. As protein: CASSPSGGDSYEQYF.

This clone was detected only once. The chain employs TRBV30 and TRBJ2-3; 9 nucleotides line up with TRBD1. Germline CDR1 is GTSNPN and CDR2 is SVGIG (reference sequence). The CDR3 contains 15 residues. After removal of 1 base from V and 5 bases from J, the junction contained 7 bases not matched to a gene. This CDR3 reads CAWSAGTGIEDTQYF. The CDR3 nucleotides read TGTGCCTGGAGTGCCGGGACAGGGATCGAAGATACGCAGTATTTT.

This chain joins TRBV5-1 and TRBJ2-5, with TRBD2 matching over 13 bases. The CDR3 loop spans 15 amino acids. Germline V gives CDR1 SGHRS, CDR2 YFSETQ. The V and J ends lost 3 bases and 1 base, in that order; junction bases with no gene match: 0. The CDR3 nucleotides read TGCGCCAGCAGCTGGACTAGCGGGGGCCAAGAGACCCAGTACTTC. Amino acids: CASSWTSGGQETQYF.

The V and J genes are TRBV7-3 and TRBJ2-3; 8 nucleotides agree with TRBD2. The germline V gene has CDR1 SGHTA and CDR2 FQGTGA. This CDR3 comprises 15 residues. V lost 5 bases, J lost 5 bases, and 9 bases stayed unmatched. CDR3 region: CASSPTSGMGDTQYF. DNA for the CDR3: TGTGCCAGCAGCCCAACTAGCGGTATGGGAGATACGCAGTATTTT.

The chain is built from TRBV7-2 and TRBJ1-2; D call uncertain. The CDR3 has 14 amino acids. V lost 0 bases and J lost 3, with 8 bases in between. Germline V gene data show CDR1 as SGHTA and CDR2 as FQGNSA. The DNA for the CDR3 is TGTGCCAGCAGCTTAGCCCGATCGGACTATGGCTACACCTTC. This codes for CASSLARSDYGYTF.

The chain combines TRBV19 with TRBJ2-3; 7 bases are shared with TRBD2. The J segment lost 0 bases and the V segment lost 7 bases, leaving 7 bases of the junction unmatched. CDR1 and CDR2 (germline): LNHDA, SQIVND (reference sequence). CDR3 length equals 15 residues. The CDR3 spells CASKEASGSTDTQYF. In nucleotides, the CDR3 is TGTGCCAGTAAGGAAGCTAGCGGTAGCACAGATACGCAGTATTTT.

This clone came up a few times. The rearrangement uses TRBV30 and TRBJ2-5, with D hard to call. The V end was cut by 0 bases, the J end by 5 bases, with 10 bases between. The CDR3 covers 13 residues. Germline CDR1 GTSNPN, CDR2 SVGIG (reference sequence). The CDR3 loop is CAWSVYSAETQYF. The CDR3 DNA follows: TGTGCCTGGAGTGTTTATTCTGCGGAGACCCAGTACTTC.

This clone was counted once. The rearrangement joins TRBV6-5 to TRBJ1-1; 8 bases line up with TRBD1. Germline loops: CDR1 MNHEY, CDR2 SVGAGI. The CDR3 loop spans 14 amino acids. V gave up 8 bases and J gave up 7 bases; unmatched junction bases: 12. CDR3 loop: CASHGQGGRGEAFF. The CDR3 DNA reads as TGTGCCAGCCATGGACAGGGAGGGAGAGGTGAAGCTTTCTTT.

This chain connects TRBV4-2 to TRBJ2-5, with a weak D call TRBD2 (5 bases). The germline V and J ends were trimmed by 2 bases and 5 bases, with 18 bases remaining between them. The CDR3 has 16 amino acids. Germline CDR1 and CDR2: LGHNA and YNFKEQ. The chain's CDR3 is CASSQPVLGSSETQYF. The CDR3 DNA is TGTGCCAGCAGCCAACCTGTGCTGGGGAGTAGTGAGACCCAGTACTTC.

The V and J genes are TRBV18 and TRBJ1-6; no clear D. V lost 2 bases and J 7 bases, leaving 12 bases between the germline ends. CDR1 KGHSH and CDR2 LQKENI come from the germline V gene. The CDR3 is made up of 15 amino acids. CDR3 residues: CASSPLKAGNSPLHF. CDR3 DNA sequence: TGTGCCAGCTCACCATTGAAAGCGGGAAATTCACCCCTCCACTTT.

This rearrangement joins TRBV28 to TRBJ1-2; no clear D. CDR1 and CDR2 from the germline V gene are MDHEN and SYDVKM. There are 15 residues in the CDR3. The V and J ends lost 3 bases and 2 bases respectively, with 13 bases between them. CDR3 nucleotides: TGTGCCAGCAGTTTTAGTCGGGGATGGAACTATGGCTACACCTTC. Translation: CASSFSRGWNYGYTF.

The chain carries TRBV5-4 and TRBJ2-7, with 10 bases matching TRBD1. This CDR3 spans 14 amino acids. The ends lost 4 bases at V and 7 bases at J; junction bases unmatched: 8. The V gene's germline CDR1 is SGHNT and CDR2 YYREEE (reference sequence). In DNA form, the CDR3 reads TGTGCCAGCAGCCCTGGGACAGGGGAAAGGGAGCAGTACTTC. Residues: CASSPGTGEREQYF.

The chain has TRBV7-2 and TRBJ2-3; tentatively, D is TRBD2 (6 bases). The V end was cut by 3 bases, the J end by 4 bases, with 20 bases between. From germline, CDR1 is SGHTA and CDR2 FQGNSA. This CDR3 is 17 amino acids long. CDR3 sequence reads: CASSFPSTSSLPDTQYF. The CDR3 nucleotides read TGTGCCAGCAGCTTCCCTTCGACTAGTAGTCTGCCAGATACGCAGTATTTT. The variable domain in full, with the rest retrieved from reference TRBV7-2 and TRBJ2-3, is GAGVSQSPSNKVTEKGKDVELRCDPISGHTALYWYRQSLGQGLEFLIYFQGNSAPDKSGLPSDRFSAERTGGSVSTLTIQRTQQEDSAVYLCASSFPSTSSLPDTQYFGPGTRLTVL.

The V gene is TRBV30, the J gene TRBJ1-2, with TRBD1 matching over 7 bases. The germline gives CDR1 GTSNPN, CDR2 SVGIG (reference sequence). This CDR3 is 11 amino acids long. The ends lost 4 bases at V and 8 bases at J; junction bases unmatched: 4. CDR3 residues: CAWNGGGGYTF. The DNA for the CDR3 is TGTGCCTGGAACGGAGGGGGCGGCTACACCTTC.

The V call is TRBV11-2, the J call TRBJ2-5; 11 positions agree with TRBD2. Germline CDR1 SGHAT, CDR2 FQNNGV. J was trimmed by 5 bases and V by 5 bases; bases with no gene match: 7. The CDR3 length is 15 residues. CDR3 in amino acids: CASSVSGGDGETQYF. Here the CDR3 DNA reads TGTGCCAGCAGCGTTAGCGGGGGGGACGGGGAGACCCAGTACTTC.

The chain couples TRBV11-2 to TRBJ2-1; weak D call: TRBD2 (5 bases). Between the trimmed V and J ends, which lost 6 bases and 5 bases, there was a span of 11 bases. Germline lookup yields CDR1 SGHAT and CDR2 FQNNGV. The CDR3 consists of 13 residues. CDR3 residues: CASSIAGNNEQFF. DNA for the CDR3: TGTGCCAGCAGTATCGCGGGTAACAATGAGCAGTTCTTC.

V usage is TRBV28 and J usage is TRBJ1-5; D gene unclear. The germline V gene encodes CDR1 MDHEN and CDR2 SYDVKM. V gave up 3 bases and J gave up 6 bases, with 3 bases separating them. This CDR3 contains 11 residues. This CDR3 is CASSFGQPQHF. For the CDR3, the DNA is TGTGCCAGCAGTTTCGGTCAGCCCCAGCATTTT.

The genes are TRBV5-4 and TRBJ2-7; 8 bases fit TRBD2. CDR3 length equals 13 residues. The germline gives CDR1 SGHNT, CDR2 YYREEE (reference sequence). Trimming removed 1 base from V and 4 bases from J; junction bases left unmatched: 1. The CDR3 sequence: CASSLPGGYEQYF. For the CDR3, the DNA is TGTGCCAGCAGCTTGCCGGGGGGGTACGAGCAGTACTTC.

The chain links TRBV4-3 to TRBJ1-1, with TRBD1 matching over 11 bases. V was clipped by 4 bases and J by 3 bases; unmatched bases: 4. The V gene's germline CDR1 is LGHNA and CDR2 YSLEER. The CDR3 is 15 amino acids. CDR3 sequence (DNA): TGCGCCAGCAGCCCGTTGGGACAGGGGGACACTGAAGCTTTCTTT. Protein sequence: CASSPLGQGDTEAFF.

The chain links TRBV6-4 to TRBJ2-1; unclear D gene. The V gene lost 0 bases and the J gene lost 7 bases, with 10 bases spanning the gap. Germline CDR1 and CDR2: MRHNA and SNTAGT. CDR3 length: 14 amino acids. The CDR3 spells CASSDSTASNEQFF. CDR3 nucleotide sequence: TGTGCCAGCAGTGACTCGACGGCTAGTAATGAGCAGTTCTTC.

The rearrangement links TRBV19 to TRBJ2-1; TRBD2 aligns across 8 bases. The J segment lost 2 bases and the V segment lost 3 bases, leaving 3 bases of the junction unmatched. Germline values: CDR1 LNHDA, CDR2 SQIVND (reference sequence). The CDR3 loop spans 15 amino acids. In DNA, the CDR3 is TGTGCCAGTAGTATTTCCGGGGGGGCCTACAATGAGCAGTTCTTC. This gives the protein CASSISGGAYNEQFF.

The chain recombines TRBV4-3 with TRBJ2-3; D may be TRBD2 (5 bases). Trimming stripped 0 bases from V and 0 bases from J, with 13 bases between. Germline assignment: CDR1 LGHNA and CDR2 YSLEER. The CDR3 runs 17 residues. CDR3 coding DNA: TGCGCCAGCAGCCAAGAAGTAGCGACCATTAGCACAGATACGCAGTATTTT. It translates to CASSQEVATISTDTQYF.